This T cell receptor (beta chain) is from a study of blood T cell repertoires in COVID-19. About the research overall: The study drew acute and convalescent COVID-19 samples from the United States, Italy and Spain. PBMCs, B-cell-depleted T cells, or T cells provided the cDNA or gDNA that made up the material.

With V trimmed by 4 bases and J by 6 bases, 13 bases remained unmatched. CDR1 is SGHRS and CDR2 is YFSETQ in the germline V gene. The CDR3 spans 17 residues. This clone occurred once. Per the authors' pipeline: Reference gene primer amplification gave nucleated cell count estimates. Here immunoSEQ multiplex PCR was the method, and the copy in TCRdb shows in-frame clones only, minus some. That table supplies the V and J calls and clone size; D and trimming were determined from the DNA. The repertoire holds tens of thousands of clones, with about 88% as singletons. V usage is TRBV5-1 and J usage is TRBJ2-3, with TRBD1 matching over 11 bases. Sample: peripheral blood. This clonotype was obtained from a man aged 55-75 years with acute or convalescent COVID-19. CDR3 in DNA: TGCGCCAGCAGCAAGAGAGCCGGGACAGGGGGTATGGATACGCAGTATTTT. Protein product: CASSKRAGTGGMDTQYF.